This record concerns one T cell receptor beta chain sequence. The sample comes from a study of blood T cell repertoires in COVID-19. The wider study: Italy, Spain and the United States were the sources of the convalescent and acute COVID-19 samples.

Assay used: immunoSEQ multiplex PCR; TCRdb lists only in-frame clones, some missing. The table shows 320,000 or so clones, with 85% occurring only once. The cohort comprised adults aged 18 to 89 years residing in around 25 US areas. Germline loops: CDR1 SQVTM, CDR2 ANQGSEA. The V gene lost 4 bases and the J gene lost 5 bases, with 11 bases spanning the gap. The CDR3 length is 12 residues. Sequencing used PBMCs or T cells enriched from blood (not recorded which). The chain is built from TRBV29-1 and TRBJ1-2, with D hard to call. The origin of this receptor is a woman in her 30s who had been exposed to COVID-19. The CDR3 region has the DNA TGCAGCGTTGCGGGGTTCAATTATGGCTACACCTTC. Protein sequence: CSVAGFNYGYTF.